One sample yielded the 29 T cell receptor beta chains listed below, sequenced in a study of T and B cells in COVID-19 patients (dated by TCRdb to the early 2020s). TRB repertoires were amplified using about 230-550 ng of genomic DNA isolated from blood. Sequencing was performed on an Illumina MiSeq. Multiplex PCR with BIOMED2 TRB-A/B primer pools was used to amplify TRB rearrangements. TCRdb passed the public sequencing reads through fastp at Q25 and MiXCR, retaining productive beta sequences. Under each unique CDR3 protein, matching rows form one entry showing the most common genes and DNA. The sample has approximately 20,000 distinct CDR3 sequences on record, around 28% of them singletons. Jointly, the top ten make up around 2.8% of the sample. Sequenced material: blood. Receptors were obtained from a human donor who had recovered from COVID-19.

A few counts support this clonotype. CDR3 region: CASSPEVPEIYGYTF. The CDR3 DNA is TGTGCCAGCAGCCCTGAAGTCCCAGAGATCTATGGCTACACCTTC. The chain links TRBV5-5 to TRBJ1-2; D gene uncertain. Trimming removed 4 bases from V and 4 bases from J, with 17 bases in between. The germline V gene encodes CDR1 SGHKS and CDR2 YYEKEE (reference sequence). CDR3 length: 15 residues.

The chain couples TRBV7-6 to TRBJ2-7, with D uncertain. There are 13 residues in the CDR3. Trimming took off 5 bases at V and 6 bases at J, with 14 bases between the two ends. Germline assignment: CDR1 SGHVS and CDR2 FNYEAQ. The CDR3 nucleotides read TGTGCCAGCAGCCCGGATTCTTGGGGCGAGCAGTACTTC. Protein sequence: CASSPDSWGEQYF.

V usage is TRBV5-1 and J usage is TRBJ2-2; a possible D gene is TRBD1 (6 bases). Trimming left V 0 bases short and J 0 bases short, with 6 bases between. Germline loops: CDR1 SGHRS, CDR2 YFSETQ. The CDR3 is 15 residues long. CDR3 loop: CASSLDRANTGELFF. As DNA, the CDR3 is TGCGCCAGCAGCTTGGACAGGGCGAACACCGGGGAGCTGTTTTTT.

The CDR3 nucleotides are TGTGCCTGGAGTGTCGGGGAAGAGTCACCCCTCCACTTT. The encoded protein is CAWSVGEESPLHF. The V call is TRBV30, the J call TRBJ1-6; D gene uncertain. Trimming removed 0 bases from V and 10 bases from J, with 10 bases in between. The CDR3 extends over 13 amino acids. The germline V gene encodes CDR1 GTSNPN and CDR2 SVGIG (reference sequence). The entire variable domain, with the rest obtained from reference TRBV30 and TRBJ1-6, is as follows: SQTIHQWPATLVQPVGSPLSLECTVEGTSNPNLYWYRQAAGRGLQLLFYSVGIGQISSEVPQNLSASRPQDRQFILSSKKLLLSDSGFYLCAWSVGEESPLHFGNGTRLTVT.

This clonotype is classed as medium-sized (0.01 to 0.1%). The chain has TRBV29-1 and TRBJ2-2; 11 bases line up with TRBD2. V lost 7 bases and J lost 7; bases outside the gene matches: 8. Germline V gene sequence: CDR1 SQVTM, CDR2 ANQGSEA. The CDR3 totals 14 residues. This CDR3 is CSALGLADHGELFF. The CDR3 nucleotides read TGCAGCGCTCTGGGACTAGCGGATCACGGGGAGCTGTTTTTT.

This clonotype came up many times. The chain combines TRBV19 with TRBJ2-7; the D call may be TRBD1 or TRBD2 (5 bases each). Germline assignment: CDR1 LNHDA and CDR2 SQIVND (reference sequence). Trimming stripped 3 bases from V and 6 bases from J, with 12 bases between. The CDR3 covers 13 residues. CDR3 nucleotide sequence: TGTGCCAGTAGTATCTACGGGGCGGGCGAGCAGTACTTC. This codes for CASSIYGAGEQYF.

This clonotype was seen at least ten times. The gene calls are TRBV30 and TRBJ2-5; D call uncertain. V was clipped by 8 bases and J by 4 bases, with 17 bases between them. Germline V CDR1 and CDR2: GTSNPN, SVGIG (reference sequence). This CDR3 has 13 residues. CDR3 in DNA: TGTGCCAGCAATCCACGAAAGCGAGAGACCCAGTACTTC. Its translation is CASNPRKRETQYF.

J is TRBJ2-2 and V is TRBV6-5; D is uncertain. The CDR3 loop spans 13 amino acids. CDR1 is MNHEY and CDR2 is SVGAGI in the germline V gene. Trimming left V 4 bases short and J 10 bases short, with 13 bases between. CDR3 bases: TGTGCCAGCAGTTCCCCAGGCTTTGAGGAGCTGTTTTTT. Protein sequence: CASSSPGFEELFF.

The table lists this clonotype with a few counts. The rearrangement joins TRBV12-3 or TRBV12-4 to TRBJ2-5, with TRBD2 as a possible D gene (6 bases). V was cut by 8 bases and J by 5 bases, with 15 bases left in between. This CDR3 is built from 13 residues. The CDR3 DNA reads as TGTGCCAGCGGGAGGAATAGATGGGAGACCCAGTACTTC. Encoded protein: CASGRNRWETQYF.

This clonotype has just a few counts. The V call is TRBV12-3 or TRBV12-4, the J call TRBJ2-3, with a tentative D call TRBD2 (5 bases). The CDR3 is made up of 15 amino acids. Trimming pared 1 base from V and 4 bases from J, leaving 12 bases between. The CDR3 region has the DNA TGTGCCAGCAGTTTAGATTCTTCGGAGGCAGATACGCAGTATTTT. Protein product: CASSLDSSEADTQYF.

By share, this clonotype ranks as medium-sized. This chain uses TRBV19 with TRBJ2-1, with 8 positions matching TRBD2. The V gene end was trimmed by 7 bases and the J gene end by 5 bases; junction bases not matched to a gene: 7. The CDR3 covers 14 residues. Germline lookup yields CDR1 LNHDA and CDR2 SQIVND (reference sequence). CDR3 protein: CASKRTSLNNEQFF. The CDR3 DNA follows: TGTGCCAGTAAAAGGACTAGCCTCAACAATGAGCAGTTCTTC. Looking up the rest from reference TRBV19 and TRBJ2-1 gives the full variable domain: DGGITQSPKYLFRKEGQNVTLSCEQNLNHDAMYWYRQDPGQGLRLIYYSQIVNDFQKGDIAEGYSVSREKKESFPLTVTSAQKNPTAFYLCASKRTSLNNEQFFGPGTRLTVL.

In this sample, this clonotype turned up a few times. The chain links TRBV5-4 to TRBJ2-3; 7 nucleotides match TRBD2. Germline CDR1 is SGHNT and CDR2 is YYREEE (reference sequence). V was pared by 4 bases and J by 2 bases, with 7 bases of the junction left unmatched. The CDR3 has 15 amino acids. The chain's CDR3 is CASSGGTIPTDTQYF. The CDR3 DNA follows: TGTGCCAGCAGCGGGGGGACTATCCCCACAGATACGCAGTATTTT.

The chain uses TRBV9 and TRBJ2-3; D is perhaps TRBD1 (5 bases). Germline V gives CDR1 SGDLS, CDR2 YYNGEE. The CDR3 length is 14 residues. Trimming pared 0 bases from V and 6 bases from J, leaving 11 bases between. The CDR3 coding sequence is TGTGCCAGCAGCGTAGAAGGGGTGGGGGATACGCAGTATTTT. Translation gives CASSVEGVGDTQYF.

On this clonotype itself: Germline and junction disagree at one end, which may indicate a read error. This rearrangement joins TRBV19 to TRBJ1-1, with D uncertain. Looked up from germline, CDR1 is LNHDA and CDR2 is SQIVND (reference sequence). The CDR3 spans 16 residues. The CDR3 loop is CASSSRFGVGYTKAFF. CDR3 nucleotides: TGTGCCAGTAGTTCCCGCTTCGGGGTCGGATACACTAAAGCTTTCTTT.

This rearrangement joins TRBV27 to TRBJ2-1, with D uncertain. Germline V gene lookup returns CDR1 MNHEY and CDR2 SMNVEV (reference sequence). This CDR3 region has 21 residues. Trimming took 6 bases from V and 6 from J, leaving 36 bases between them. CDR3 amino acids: CASRSLRADGILGGTVNEQFF. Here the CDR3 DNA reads TGTGCCAGCAGATCCCTCCGGGCGGATGGGATACTGGGCGGAACGGTCAATGAGCAGTTCTTC.

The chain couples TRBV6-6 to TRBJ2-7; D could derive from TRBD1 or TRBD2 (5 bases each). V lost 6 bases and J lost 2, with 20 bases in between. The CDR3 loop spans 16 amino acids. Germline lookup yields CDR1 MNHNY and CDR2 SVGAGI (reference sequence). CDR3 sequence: CASRPLASGTTYEQYF. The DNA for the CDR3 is TGTGCCAGCAGACCTCTAGCCTCGGGGACCACCTACGAGCAGTACTTC.

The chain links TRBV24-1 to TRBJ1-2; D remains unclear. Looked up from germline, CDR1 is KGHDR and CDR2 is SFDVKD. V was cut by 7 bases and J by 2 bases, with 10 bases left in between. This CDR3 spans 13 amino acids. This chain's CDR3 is CATSAGPNYGYTF. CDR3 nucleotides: TGTGCCACCAGCGCCGGGCCCAACTATGGCTACACCTTC.

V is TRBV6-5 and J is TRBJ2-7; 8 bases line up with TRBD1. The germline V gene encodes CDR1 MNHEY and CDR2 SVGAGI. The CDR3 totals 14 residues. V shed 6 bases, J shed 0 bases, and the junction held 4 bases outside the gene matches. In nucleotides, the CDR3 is TGTGCCAGCAGACGACAGGGGAGCTCCTACGAGCAGTACTTC. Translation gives CASRRQGSSYEQYF.

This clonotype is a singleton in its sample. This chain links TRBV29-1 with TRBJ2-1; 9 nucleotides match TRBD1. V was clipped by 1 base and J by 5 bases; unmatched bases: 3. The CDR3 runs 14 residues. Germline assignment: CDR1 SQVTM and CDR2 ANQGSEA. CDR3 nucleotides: TGCAGCGTTGAAGCTCGGACAGGGGACAATGAGCAGTTCTTC. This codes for CSVEARTGDNEQFF.

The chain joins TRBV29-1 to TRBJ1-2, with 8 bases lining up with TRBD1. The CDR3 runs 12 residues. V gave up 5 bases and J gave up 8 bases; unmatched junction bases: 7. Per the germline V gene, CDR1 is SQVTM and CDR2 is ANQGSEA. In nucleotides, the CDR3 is TGCAGCGTTCCTGGACAGGGCGAAGGCTACACCTTC. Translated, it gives CSVPGQGEGYTF.

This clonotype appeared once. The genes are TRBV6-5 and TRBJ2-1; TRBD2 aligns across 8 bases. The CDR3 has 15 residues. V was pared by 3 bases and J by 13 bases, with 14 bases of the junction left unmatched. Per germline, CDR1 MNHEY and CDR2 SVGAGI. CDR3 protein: CASSYRGGVQETQFF. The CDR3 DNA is TGTGCCAGCAGTTATCGGGGGGGGGTACAAGAGACCCAGTTCTTC.

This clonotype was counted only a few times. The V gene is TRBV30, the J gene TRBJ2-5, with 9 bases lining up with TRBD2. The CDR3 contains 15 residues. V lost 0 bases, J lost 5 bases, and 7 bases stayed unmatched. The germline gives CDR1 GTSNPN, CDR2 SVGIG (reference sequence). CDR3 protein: CAWSVFQAGGETQYF. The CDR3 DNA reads TGTGCCTGGAGTGTCTTCCAGGCGGGAGGGGAGACCCAGTACTTC.

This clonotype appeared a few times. The CDR3 protein is CSVGTVNEQFF. CDR3 sequence (DNA): TGCAGTGTCGGGACAGTCAATGAGCAGTTCTTC. V usage is TRBV20-1 and J usage is TRBJ2-1; 7 nucleotides align to TRBD1. The germline gives CDR1 DFQATT, CDR2 SNEGSKA (reference sequence). The V segment lost 7 bases and the J segment 6 bases; nucleotides outside the gene matches: 3. The CDR3 totals 11 residues.

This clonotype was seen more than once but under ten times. The CDR3 reads CASSLSGRGFSYEQYF. CDR3 DNA sequence: TGTGCCAGCAGTTTATCGGGCAGGGGCTTCTCCTACGAGCAGTACTTC. The V gene is TRBV27, the J gene TRBJ2-7, with D tentatively TRBD1 (6 bases). The CDR3 runs 16 residues. CDR1 MNHEY and CDR2 SMNVEV come from the germline V gene (reference sequence). The germline V and J ends were trimmed by 0 bases and 0 bases, with 12 bases remaining between them.

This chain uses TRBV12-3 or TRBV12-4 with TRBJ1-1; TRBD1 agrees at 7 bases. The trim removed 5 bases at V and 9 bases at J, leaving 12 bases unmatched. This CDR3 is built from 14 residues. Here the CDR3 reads CASSPLTGTIKAFF. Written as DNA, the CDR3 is TGTGCCAGCAGTCCGTTGACAGGGACAATTAAAGCTTTCTTT.

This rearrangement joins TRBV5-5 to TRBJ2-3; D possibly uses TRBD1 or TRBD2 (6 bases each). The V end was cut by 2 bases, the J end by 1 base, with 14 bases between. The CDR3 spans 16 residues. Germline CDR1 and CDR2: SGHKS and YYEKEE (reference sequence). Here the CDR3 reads CASSLVLRGGTDTQYF. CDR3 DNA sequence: TGTGCCAGCAGCTTAGTACTGAGGGGGGGCACAGATACGCAGTATTTT.

The CDR3 loop reads CASRRGGRSNEKLFF. The CDR3 nucleotides are TGCGCCAGCAGGAGAGGGGGCAGATCTAATGAAAAACTGTTTTTT. The rearrangement links TRBV5-1 to TRBJ1-4; 7 bases are shared with TRBD1. The germline gives CDR1 SGHRS, CDR2 YFSETQ. The CDR3 totals 15 residues. Unmatched junction bases numbered 7, after V lost 5 bases and J lost 3 bases. The full variable domain, with the rest looked up from reference TRBV5-1 and TRBJ1-4, is KAGVTQTPRYLIKTRGQQVTLSCSPISGHRSVSWYQQTPGQGLQFLFEYFSETQRNKGNFPGRFSGRQFSNSRSEMNVSTLELGDSALYLCASRRGGRSNEKLFFGSGTQLSVL.

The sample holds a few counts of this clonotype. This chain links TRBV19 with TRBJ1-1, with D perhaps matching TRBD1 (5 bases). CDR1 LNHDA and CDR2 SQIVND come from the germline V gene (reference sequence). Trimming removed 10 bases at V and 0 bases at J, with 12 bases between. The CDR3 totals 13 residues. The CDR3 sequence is CATAGFLNTEAFF. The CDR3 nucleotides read TGTGCCACCGCAGGGTTCCTGAACACTGAAGCTTTCTTT.

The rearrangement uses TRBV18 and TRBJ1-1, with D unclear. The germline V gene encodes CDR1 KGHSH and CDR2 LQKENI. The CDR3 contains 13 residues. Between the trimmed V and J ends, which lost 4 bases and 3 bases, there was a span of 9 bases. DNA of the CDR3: TGTGCCAGCTCACTCCGGACGGACACTGAAGCTTTCTTT. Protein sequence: CASSLRTDTEAFF.